The clone carrying this T cell receptor (beta chain) appeared a few times. The antigen is unknown. The authors ran a second PCR of roughly 6 to 12 cycles using a sample-barcoded 5' primer and a J-beta primer mix. Every cDNA molecule bore a tag from a template-switch adaptor containing 12 random nucleotides. TCRdb called the 5' RACE reads again in MiXCR, with one record for every CDR3 protein. This sample has approximately 800,000 distinct CDR3 sequences, with more than 35% found just once. This entry belongs to a study of blood T cells in healthy people across ages. Notes on the study in general: Older age coincided with a roughly linear decline in TCR beta diversity per million T cells.

V shed 4 bases and J shed 5 bases, with 7 bases lying between them. The CDR3 runs to 12 residues. From germline, CDR1 is SGHAT and CDR2 FQDESV (reference sequence). Sequencing input: blood. The rearrangement uses TRBV11-1 and TRBJ2-3; no definite D call. This receptor was taken from a man of 80 years or more in good health. The CDR3 sequence: CASSSDGDTQYF. In DNA, the CDR3 is TGTGCCAGCAGCTCGGACGGAGATACGCAGTATTTT.